This TCR beta chain was profiled in a study of Graves' ophthalmopathy and Graves' hyperthyroidism. The germline gives CDR1 SGHVS, CDR2 FNYEAQ. The CDR3 has 13 amino acids. Trimming cost V 4 bases and J 10 bases; bases outside gene matches: 9. TCR beta CDR3 regions were amplified from RNA transcripts. HTBI-primed RT-PCR formed the first round, and a multiplex PCR formed the second. MiXCR, run by TCRdb on the multiplex PCR reads, gives a single entry per CDR3 protein. The sample shows 1 million to 1.3 million distinct CDR3 sequences, about two fifths of them seen only once. This clonotype has ten or more counts. Aged 18 to 65, hyperthyroidism patients had been newly diagnosed, with under 2 months' duration. As diagnostic evidence, clinical symptoms, serum thyroxine, TRAb, thyroid ultrasound and orbital computed tomography were relied upon.

This chain connects TRBV7-6 to TRBJ1-1; 7 bases agree with TRBD1. Source material: peripheral blood or thyroid tissue (not recorded which). This TCR came from an adult man with Graves' hyperthyroidism. CDR3 sequence: CASSSTGSSGAFF. For the CDR3, the DNA is TGTGCCAGCAGCTCGACAGGGTCCTCAGGAGCTTTCTTT.